This is a list of T cell receptor beta chains from one sample in a study of regulatory T cells in long-lasting Graves disease. MiXCR, applied by TCRdb to the multiplex PCR reads, yields one record per CDR3 protein. This table holds around 400,000 distinct CDR3 sequences, about 21% found once. This material consisted of peripheral blood mononuclear cells (PBMCs), taken when the disease was refractory, from a patient treated with antithyroid drugs. These TCRs come from a female donor with Graves disease. CDR3s include the opening cysteine and the closing phenylalanine or tryptophan. The D gene is left open where the match is weak. Some rows mark clone size as missing; the rest say once, few, many or name a class of expanded clone.

J gene	D gene	clone size	V gene	CDR3 protein	CDR3 DNA
TRBJ1-1	NA	many	TRBV6-2/TRBV6-3	CASSYLQGRTENTEAFF	TGTGCCAGCAGTTACCTCCAAGGACGGACGGAGAACACTGAAGCTTTCTTT
TRBJ1-1	TRBD1	once	TRBV5-1	CASAQGAHTEAFF	TGCGCCAGCGCCCAGGGGGCGCACACTGAAGCTTTCTTT
TRBJ1-2	TRBD1	NA	TRBV5-1	CASRGDTGASNYGYTF	TGCGCCAGCAGGGGGGACACAGGGGCCAGTAACTATGGCTACACCTTC
TRBJ2-5	NA	many	TRBV28	CASSLGQGPSPRETQYF	TGTGCCAGCAGTTTGGGGCAGGGGCCTTCACCTCGTGAGACCCAGTACTTC
TRBJ2-5	TRBD2	many	TRBV30	CAWSATRTSGRMRETQYF	TGTGCCTGGAGTGCAACGCGGACTAGCGGGAGAATGAGAGAGACCCAGTACTTC
TRBJ2-5	TRBD1	many	TRBV3-1	CASSQAGTGILQETQYF	TGTGCCAGCAGCCAAGCCGGGACAGGGATCCTCCAAGAGACCCAGTACTTC
TRBJ2-7	NA	NA	TRBV20-1	CSASDTLGHIDYEQYF	TGCAGTGCTAGCGACACTCTGGGACACATTGATTACGAGCAGTACTTC
TRBJ2-1	TRBD2	few	TRBV12-3/TRBV12-4	CASSLIPPLAGGDNNEQFF	TGTGCCAGCAGTTTAATTCCTCCTCTAGCGGGAGGGGACAACAATGAGCAGTTCTTC
TRBJ1-6	NA	many	TRBV6-1	CASSEATRSYSPLHF	TGTGCCAGCAGTGAAGCGACCCGAAGCTATTCACCCCTCCACTTT
TRBJ1-1	TRBD1	many	TRBV12-3/TRBV12-4	CASSPSRGGQRNTEAFF	TGTGCCAGCAGCCCATCCAGGGGGGGACAGAGGAACACTGAAGCTTTCTTT
TRBJ2-7	NA	NA	TRBV28	CANPPRPSYEQYF	TGTGCCAATCCACCGCGACCATCCTACGAGCAGTACTTC
TRBJ2-7	TRBD2	many	TRBV6-1	CASSPPSGRAGNEQYF	TGTGCCAGCAGTCCACCCAGCGGGAGGGCAGGTAACGAGCAGTACTTC
TRBJ1-1	NA	few	TRBV6-1	CASTRGGTLSTEAFF	TGTGCCAGCACCCGGGGGGGGACCCTTTCCACTGAAGCTTTCTTT
TRBJ2-4	TRBD1	few	TRBV19	CASRSQGAAKNIQYF	TGTGCCAGTAGATCACAGGGGGCGGCCAAAAACATTCAGTACTTC
TRBJ1-2	NA	many	TRBV28	CASSLNGAHYGYTF	TGTGCCAGCAGCCTAAACGGGGCCCACTATGGCTACACCTTC